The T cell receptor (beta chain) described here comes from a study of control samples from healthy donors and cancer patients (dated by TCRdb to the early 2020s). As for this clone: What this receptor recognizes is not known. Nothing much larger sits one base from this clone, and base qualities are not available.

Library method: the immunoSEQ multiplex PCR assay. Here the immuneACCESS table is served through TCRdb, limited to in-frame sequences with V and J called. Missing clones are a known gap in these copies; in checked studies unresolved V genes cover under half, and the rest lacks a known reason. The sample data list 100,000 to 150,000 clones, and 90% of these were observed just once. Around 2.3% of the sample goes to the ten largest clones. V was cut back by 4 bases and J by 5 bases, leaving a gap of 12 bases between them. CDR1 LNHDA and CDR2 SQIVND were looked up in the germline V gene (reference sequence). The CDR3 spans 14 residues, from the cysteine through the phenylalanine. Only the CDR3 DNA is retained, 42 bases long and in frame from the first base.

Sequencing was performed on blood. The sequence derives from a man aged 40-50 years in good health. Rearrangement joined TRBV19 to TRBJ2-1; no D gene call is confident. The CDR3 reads CASSTFSEDNEQFF. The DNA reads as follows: TGTGCCAGTAGTACGTTCTCAGAAGACAATGAGCAGTTCTTC.